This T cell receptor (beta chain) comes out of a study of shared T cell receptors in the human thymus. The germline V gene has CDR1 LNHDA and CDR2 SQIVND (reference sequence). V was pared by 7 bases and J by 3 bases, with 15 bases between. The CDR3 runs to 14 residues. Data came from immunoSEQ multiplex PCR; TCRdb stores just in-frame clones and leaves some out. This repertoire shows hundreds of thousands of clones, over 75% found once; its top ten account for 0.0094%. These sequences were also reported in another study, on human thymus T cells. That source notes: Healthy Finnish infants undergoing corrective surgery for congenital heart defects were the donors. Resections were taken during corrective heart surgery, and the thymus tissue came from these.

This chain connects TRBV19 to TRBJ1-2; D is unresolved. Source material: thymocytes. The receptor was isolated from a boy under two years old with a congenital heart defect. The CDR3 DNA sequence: TGTGCCAGTAAGACCAGGAAATCGGACTATGGCTACACCTTC. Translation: CASKTRKSDYGYTF.